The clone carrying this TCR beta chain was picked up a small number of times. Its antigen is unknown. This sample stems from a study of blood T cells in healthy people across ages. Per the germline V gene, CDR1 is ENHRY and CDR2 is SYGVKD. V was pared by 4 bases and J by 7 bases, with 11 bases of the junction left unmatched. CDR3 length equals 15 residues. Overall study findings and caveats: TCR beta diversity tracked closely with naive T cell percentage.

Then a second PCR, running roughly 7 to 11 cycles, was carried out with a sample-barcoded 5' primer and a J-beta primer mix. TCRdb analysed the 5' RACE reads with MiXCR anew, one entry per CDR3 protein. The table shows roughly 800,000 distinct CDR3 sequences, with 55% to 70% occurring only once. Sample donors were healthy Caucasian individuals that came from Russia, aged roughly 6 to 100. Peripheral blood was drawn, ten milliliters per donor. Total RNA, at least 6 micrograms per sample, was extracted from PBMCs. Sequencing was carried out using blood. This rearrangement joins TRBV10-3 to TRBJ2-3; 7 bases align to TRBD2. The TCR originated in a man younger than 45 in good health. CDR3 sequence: CAISVLAGVIYTQYF. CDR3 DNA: TGTGCCATCAGTGTATTGGCGGGAGTAATATATACGCAGTATTTT.